This T cell receptor beta chain derives from a study of T cell changes during pregnancy in multiple sclerosis. The germline gives CDR1 LNHDA, CDR2 SQIVND (reference sequence). V lost 4 bases, J lost 7 bases, and 23 bases lay in between. The CDR3 runs to 17 residues. Using immunoSEQ multiplex PCR, the repertoire was profiled, and TCRdb retains in-frame clones only, with some absent. Of 15,000 to 20,000 clones in the sample, 85% to 90% were seen once. The V and J genes are TRBV19 and TRBJ1-5, with D hard to call. Sequences were derived from CD8+ T cells from peripheral blood mononuclear cells, sampled after pregnancy. The origin of this receptor is a female donor with multiple sclerosis, enrolled in a pregnancy study. For the CDR3, the DNA is TGTGCCAGTAGTAACCCAAGCGGGGAGGAATTGGGGCAGCCCCAGCATTTT. Its translation is CASSNPSGEELGQPQHF.